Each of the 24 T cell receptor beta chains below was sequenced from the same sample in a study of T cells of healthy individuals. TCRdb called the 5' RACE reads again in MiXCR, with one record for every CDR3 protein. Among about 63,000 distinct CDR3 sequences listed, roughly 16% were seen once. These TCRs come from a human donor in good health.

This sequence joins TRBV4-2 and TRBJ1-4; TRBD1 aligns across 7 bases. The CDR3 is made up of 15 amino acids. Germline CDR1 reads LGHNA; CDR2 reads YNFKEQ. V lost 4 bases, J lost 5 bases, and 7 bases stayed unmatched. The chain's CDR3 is CASSLRQGKNEKLFF. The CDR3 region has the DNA TGTGCCAGCAGCCTTCGACAGGGCAAAAATGAAAAACTGTTTTTT.

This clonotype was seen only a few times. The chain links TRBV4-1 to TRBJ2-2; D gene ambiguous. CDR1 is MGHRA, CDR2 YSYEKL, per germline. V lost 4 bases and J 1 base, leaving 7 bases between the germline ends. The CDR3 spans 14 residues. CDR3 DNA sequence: TGCGCCAGCAGCCGCAACATGAACACCGGGGAGCTGTTTTTT. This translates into CASSRNMNTGELFF.

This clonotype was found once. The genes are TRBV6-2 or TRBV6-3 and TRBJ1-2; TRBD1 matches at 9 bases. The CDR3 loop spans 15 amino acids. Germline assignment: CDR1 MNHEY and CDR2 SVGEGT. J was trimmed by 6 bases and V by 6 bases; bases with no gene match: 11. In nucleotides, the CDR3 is TGTGCCAGCAGCGCAACCGGGACAGGGCAGAATGGCTACACCTTC. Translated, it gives CASSATGTGQNGYTF.

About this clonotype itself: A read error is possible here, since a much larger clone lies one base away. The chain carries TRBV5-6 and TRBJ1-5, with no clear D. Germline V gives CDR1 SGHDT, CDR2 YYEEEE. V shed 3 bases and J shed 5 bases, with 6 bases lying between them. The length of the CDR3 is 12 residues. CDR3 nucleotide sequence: TGTGCCAGCAGCTACGAACATCAGCCCCAGCATTTT. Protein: CASSYEHQPQHF.

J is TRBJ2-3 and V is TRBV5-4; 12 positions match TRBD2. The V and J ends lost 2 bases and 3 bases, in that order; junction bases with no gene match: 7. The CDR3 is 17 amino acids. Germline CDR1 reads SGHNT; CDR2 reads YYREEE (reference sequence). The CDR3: CASSFRTSGARTDTQYF. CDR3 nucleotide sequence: TGTGCCAGCAGCTTTAGGACTAGCGGGGCGCGAACAGATACGCAGTATTTT.

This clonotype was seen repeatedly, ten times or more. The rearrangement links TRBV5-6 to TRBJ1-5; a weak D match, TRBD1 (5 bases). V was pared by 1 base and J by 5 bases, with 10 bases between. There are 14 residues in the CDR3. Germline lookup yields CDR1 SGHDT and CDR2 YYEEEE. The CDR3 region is CASSLNRIDQPQHF. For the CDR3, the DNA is TGTGCCAGCAGCTTGAACAGGATAGATCAGCCCCAGCATTTT.

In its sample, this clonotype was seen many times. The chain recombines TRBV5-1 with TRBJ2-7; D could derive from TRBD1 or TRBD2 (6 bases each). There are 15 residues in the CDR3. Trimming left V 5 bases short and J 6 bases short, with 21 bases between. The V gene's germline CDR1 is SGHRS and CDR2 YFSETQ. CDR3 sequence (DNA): TGCGCCAGCAGACCGCAGACAGGCGGGACGGGCGAGCAGTACTTC. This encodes CASRPQTGGTGEQYF.

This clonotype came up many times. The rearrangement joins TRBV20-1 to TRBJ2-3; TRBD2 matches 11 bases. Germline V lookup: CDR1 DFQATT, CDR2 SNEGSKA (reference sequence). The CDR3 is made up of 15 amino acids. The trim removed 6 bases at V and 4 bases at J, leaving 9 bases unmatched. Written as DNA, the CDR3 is TGCAGTGCCCCGCCAGTAGCGGGAGGGCCAGATACGCAGTATTTT. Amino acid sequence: CSAPPVAGGPDTQYF.

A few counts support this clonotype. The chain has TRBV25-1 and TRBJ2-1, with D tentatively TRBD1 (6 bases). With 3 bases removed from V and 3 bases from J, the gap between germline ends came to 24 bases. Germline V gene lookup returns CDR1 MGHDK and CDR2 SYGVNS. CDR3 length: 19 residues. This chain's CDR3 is CASSDPALSQGKGYNEQFF. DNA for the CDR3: TGTGCCAGCAGTGATCCGGCCCTCAGCCAGGGGAAAGGCTACAATGAGCAGTTCTTC. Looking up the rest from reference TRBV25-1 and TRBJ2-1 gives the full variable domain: EADIYQTPRYLVIGTGKKITLECSQTMGHDKMYWYQQDPGMELHLIHYSYGVNSTEKGDLSSESTVSRIRTEHFPLTLESARPSHTSQYLCASSDPALSQGKGYNEQFFGPGTRLTVL.

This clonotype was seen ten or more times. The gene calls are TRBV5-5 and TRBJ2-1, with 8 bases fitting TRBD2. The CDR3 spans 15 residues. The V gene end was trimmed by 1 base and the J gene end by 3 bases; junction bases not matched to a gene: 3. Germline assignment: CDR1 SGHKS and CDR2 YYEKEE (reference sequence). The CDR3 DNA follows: TGTGCCAGCAGCTTGCTTAGCGGGAACTACAATGAGCAGTTCTTC. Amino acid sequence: CASSLLSGNYNEQFF.

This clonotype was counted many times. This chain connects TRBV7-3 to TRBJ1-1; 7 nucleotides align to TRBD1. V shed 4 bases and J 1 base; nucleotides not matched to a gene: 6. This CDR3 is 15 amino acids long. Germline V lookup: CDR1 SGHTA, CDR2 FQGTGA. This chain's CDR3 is CASSSQTGPNTEAFF. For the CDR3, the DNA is TGTGCCAGCAGCTCCCAGACAGGGCCGAACACTGAAGCTTTCTTT.

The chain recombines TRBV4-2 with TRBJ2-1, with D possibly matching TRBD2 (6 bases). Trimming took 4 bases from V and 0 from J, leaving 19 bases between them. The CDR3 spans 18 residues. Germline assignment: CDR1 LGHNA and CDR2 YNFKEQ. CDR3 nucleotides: TGTGCCAGCAGCCTCCGCGCCCAGCGGGCCAGCTCCTACAATGAGCAGTTCTTC. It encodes CASSLRAQRASSYNEQFF.

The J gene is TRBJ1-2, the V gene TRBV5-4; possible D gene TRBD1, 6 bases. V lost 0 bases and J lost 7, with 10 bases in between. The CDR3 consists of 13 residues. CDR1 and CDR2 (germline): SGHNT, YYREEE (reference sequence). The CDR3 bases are TGTGCCAGCAGCTTGGCAGGGGCGAGTGGCTACACCTTC. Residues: CASSLAGASGYTF. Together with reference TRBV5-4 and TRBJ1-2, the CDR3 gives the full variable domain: ETGVTQSPTHLIKTRGQQVTLRCSSQSGHNTVSWYQQALGQGPQFIFQYYREEENGRGNFPPRFSGLQFPNYSSELNVNALELDDSALYLCASSLAGASGYTFGSGTRLTVV.

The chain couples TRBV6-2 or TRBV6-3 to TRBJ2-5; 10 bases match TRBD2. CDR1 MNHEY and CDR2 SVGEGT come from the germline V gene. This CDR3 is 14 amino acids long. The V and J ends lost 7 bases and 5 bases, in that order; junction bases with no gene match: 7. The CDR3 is CASNTAGGQETQYF. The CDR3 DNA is TGTGCCAGCAATACAGCGGGAGGGCAGGAGACCCAGTACTTC.

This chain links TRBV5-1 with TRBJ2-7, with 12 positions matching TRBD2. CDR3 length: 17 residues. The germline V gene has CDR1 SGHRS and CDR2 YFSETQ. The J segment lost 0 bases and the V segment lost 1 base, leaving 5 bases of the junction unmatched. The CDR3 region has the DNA TGCGCCAGCAGCTTGTCTAGCGGGAGGGCCGGCTCCTACGAGCAGTACTTC. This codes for CASSLSSGRAGSYEQYF.

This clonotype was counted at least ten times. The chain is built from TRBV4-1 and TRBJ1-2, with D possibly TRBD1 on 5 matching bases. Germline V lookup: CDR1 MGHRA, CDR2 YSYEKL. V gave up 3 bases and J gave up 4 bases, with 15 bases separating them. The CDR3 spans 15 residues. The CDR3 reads CASSQLDNPRYGYTF. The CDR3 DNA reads TGCGCCAGCAGCCAGCTGGACAACCCCCGCTATGGCTACACCTTC.

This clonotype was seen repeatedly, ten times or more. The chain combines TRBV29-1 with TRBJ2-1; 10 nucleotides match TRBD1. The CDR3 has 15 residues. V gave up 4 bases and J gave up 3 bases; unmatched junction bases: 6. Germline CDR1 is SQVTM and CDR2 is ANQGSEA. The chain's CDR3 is CSVGGTGAFYNEQFF. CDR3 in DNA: TGCAGCGTTGGAGGGACAGGGGCCTTCTACAATGAGCAGTTCTTC.

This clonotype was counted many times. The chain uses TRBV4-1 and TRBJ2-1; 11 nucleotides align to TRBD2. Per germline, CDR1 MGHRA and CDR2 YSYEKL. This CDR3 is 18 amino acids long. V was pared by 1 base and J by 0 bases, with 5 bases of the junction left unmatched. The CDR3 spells CASSQASGRLGSYNEQFF. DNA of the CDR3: TGCGCCAGCAGCCAAGCTAGCGGGAGGTTGGGCTCCTACAATGAGCAGTTCTTC.

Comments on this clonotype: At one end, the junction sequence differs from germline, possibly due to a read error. CDR3 sequence reads: CASSLGGQFMETQYF. CDR3 bases: TGTGCTAGCAGCTTAGGGGGACAATTTATGGAGACCCAGTACTTC. The V gene is TRBV7-7, the J gene TRBJ2-5; D is possibly TRBD1 (6 bases). The CDR3 is made up of 15 amino acids. Germline CDR1 SSHAT, CDR2 FNYEAQ (reference sequence). Using reference TRBV7-7 and TRBJ2-5 for the parts outside the CDR3, the full variable domain is GAGVSQSPRYKVTKRGQDVTLRCDPISSHATLYWYQQALGQGPEFLTYFNYEAQPDKSGLPSDRFSAERPEGSISTLTIQRTEQRDSAMYRCASSLGGQFMETQYFGPGTRLLVL.

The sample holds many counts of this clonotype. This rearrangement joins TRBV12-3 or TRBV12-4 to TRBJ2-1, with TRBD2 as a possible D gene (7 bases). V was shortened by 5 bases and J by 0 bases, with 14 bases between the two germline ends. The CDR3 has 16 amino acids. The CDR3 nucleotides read TGTGCCAGCAGTGGGGGGGGCACCAGCTCCTACAATGAGCAGTTCTTC. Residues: CASSGGGTSSYNEQFF.

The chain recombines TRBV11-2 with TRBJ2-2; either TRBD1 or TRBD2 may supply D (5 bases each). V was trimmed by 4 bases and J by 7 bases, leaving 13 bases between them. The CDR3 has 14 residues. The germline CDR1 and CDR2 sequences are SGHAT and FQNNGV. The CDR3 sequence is CASSWGPTGGELFF. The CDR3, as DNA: TGTGCCAGCAGCTGGGGACCTACCGGCGGGGAGCTGTTTTTT.

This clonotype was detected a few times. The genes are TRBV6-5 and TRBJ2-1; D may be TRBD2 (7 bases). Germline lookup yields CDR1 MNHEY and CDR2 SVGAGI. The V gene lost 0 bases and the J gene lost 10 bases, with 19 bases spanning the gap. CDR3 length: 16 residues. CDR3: CASSYSRGGAGGEQFF. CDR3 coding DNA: TGTGCCAGCAGTTACTCGAGAGGGGGGGCCGGTGGGGAGCAGTTCTTC.

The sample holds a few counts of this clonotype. For the CDR3, the DNA is TGTGCCAGCAGCCAAGAAGGACTAGCGGGGGTACAAGGTGAGCAGTTCTTC. This sequence encodes CASSQEGLAGVQGEQFF. The chain employs TRBV4-2 and TRBJ2-1, with 13 bases that match TRBD2. The V gene's germline CDR1 is LGHNA and CDR2 YNFKEQ. The CDR3 length is 17 residues. V was pared by 0 bases and J by 9 bases, with 8 bases of the junction left unmatched.

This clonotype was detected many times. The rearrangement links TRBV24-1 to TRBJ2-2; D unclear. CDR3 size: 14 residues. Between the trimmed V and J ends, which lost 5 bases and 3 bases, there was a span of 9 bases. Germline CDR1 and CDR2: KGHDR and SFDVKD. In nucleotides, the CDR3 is TGTGCCACCAGTGCAGAAGGGTACACCGGGGAGCTGTTTTTT. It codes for CATSAEGYTGELFF.